This T cell receptor beta chain was observed in a study of tumor-infiltrating lymphocytes in primary liver carcinoma. Study-level background: Both sexes were represented among patients, who were 30 to 69 years old.

Unsorted bulk tissue (roughly 18-32 mg) underwent RNA and DNA co-extraction. A constant-region primer primed TCR beta cDNA synthesis from about 0.45 ug of total RNA. The TCR beta library was amplified through three nested multiplex PCR rounds in a modified ARM-PCR procedure. TCRdb analysed the multiplex PCR reads with MiXCR anew, one entry per CDR3 protein. The table lists around 54,000 distinct CDR3 sequences, 70% to 75% of them singletons. About this clonotype: Its antigen is currently unknown. A read error may account for a junction end that differs from germline.

Regarding the study as a whole: Against blood, tumors held a significantly higher top-250-clone fraction (p = 0.039).

This clonotype originated in a middle-aged man with primary liver carcinoma and hepatitis B virus infection. Input material: liver tumor tissue from sampling region 2. Subset noted: tumor region T2, inferior pole.

CDR3 loop: CASILDSGLAKNTQYF. For the CDR3, the DNA is TGTGCCAGCATCTTAGATTCGGGGCTAGCTAAAAACACTCAGTACTTC. The chain employs TRBV11-2 and TRBJ2-4, with D possibly called TRBD1 or TRBD2 (5 bases each). From germline, CDR1 is SGHAT and CDR2 FQNNGV. The CDR3 contains 16 residues. The full variable domain, completed using reference TRBV11-2 and TRBJ2-4, is EAGVAQSPRYKIIEKRQSVAFWCNPISGHATLYWYQQILGQGPKLLIQFQNNGVVDDSQLPKDRFSAERLKGVDSTLKIQPAKLEDSAVYLCASILDSGLAKNTQYFGAGTRLSVL.